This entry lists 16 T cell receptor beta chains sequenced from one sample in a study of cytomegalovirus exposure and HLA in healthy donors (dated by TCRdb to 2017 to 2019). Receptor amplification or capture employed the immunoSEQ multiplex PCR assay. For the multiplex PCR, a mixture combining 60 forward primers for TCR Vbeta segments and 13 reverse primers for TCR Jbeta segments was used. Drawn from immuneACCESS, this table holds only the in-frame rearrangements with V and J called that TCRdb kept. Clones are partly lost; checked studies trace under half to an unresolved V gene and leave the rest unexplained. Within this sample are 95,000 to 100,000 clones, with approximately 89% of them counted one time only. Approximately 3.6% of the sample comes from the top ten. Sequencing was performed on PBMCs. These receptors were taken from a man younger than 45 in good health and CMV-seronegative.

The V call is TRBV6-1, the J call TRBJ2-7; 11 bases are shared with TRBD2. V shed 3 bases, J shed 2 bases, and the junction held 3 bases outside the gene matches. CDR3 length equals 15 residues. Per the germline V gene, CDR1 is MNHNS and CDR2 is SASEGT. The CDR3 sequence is CASSEGLADPYEQYF. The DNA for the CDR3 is TGTGCCAGCAGTGAGGGACTAGCGGACCCCTACGAGCAGTACTTC.

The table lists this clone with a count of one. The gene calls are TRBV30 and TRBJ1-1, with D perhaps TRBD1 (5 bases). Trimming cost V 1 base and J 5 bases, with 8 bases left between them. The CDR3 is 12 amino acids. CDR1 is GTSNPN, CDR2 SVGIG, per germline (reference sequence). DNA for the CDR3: TGTGCCTGGAGTGACAGGTATACTGAAGCTTTCTTT. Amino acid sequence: CAWSDRYTEAFF.

The CDR3 loop is CSGKQGGINEKLFF. DNA of the CDR3: TGCAGCGGAAAACAGGGGGGGATTAATGAAAAACTGTTTTTT. This chain joins TRBV29-1 and TRBJ1-4; 8 positions match TRBD1. Germline values: CDR1 SQVTM, CDR2 ANQGSEA. The CDR3 has 14 amino acids. Trimming at V came to 7 bases and at J to 4 bases, leaving 8 bases not matched to a gene.

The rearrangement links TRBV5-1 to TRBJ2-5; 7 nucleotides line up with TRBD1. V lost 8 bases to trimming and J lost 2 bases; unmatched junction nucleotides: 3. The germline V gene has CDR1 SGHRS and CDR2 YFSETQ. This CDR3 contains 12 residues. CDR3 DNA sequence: TGCGCCAGTGGACAGGATCAAGAGACCCAGTACTTC. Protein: CASGQDQETQYF.

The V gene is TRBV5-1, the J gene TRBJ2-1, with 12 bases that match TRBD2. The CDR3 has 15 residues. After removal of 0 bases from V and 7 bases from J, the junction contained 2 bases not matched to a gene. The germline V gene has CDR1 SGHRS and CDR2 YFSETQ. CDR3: CASSLVGLAGNEQFF. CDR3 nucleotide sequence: TGCGCCAGCAGCTTGGTTGGACTAGCGGGGAATGAGCAGTTCTTC.

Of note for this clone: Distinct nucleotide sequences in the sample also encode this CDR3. The CDR3 spells CAWSENSNSPLHF. As DNA, the CDR3 is TGTGCCTGGAGTGAAAACAGTAATTCACCCCTCCACTTT. The rearrangement links TRBV30 to TRBJ1-6; unclear D gene. Germline loops: CDR1 GTSNPN, CDR2 SVGIG (reference sequence). V was shortened by 1 base and J by 6 bases, with 7 bases between the two germline ends. This CDR3 region has 13 residues.

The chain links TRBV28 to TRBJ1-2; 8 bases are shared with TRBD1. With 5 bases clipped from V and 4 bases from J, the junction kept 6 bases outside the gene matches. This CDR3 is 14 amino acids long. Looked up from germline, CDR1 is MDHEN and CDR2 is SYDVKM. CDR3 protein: CASSGDRGTYGYTF. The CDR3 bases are TGTGCCAGCAGTGGAGACAGGGGTACCTATGGCTACACCTTC.

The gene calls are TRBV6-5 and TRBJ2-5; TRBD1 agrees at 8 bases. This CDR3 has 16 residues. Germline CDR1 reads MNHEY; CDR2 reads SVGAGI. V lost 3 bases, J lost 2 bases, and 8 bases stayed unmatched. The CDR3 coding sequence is TGTGCCAGCAGTTATCCCAGAGGACAGGGACAAGAGACCCAGTACTTC. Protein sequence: CASSYPRGQGQETQYF.

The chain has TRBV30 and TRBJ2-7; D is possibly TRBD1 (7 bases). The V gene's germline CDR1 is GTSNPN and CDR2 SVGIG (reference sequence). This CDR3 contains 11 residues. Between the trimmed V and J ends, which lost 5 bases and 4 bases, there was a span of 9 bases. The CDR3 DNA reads TGTGCCTGGCAGGGGGGTTACGAGCAGTACTTC. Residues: CAWQGGYEQYF.

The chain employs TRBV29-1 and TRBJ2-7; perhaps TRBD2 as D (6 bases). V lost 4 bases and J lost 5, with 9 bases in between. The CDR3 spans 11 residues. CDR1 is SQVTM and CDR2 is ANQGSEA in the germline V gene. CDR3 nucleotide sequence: TGCAGCGTTGGCGGGGCAGACGAGCAGTACTTC. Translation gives CSVGGADEQYF.

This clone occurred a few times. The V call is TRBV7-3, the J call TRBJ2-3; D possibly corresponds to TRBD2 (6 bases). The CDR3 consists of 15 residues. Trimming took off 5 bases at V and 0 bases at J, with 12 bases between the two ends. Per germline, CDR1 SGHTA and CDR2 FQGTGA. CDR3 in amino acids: CASSPSGPSTDTQYF. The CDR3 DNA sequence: TGTGCCAGCAGCCCGAGCGGGCCGAGCACAGATACGCAGTATTTT. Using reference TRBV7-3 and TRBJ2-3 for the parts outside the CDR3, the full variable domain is GAGVSQTPSNKVTEKGKYVELRCDPISGHTALYWYRQSLGQGPEFLIYFQGTGAADDSGLPNDRFFAVRPEGSVSTLKIQRTERGDSAVYLCASSPSGPSTDTQYFGPGTRLTVL.

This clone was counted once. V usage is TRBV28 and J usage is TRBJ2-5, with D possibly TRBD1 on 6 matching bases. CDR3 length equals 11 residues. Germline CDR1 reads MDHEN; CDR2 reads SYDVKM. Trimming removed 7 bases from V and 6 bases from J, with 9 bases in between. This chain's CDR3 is CASKGGKTQYF. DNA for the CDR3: TGTGCCAGCAAAGGGGGAAAGACCCAGTACTTC.

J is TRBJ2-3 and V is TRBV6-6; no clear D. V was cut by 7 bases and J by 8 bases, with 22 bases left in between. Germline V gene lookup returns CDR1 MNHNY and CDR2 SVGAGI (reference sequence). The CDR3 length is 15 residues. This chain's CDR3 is CASNIWRGHLSTQYF. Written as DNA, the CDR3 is TGTGCCAGCAATATATGGAGAGGCCATCTTAGTACGCAGTATTTT.

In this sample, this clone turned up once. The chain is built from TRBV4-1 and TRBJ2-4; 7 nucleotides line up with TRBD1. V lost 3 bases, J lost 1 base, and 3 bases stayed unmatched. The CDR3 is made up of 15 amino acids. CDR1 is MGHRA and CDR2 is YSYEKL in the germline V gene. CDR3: CASSHIQGAKNIQYF. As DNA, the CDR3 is TGCGCCAGCAGCCATATACAGGGGGCCAAAAACATTCAGTACTTC.

CDR3 in amino acids: CASSLQPIGDRVYEQYF. CDR3 nucleotide sequence: TGCGCCAGCAGCTTGCAACCTATCGGGGACAGGGTCTACGAGCAGTACTTC. The V call is TRBV5-1, the J call TRBJ2-7; 9 nucleotides agree with TRBD1. The V gene's germline CDR1 is SGHRS and CDR2 YFSETQ. The CDR3 spans 17 residues. Trimming cost V 1 base and J 3 bases; bases outside gene matches: 11.

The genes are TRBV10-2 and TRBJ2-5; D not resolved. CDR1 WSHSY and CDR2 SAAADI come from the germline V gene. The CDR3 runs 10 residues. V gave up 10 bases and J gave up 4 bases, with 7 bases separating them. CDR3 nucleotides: TGCGCCACCCGAGGAGAGACCCAGTACTTC. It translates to CATRGETQYF.